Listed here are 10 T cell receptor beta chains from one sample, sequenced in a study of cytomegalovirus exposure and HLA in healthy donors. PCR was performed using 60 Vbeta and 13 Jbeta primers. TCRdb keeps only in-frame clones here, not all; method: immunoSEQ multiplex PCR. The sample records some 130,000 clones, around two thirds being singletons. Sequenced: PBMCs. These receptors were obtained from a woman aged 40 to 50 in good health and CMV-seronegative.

This chain's CDR3 is CASSLGRGQPQHF. The CDR3, as DNA: TGTGCCAGCAGCCTGGGGAGGGGACAGCCCCAGCATTTT. The chain is built from TRBV5-8 and TRBJ1-5; possible D gene TRBD1, 5 bases. With 4 bases removed from V and 7 bases from J, the gap between germline ends came to 12 bases. In germline, CDR1 is SGHTS, CDR2 YDEGEE. The CDR3 has 13 residues.

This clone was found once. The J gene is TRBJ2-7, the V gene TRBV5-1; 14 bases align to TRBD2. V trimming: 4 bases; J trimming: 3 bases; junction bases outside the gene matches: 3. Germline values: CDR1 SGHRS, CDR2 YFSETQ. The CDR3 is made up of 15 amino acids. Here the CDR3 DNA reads TGCGCCAGCAGCCCAGGACTAGCGGGGGGCTACGAGCAGTACTTC. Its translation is CASSPGLAGGYEQYF.

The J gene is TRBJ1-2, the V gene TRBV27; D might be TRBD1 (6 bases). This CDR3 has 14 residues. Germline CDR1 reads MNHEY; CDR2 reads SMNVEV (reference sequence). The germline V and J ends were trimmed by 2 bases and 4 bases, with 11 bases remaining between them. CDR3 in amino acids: CASSLRGGIYGYTF. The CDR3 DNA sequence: TGTGCCAGCAGTTTAAGGGGGGGGATCTATGGCTACACCTTC.

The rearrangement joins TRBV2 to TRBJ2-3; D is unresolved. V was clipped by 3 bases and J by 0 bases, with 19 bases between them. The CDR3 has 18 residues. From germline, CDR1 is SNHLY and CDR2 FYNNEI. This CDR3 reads CASSDPAVPLPSTDTQYF. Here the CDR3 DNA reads TGTGCCAGCAGTGACCCGGCGGTCCCACTCCCTAGCACAGATACGCAGTATTTT.

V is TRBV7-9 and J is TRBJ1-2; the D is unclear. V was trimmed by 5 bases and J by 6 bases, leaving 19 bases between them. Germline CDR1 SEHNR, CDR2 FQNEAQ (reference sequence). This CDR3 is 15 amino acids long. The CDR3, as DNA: TGTGCCAGCAGCCGTGACCACTTGGGAGGAGATGGCTACACCTTC. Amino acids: CASSRDHLGGDGYTF.

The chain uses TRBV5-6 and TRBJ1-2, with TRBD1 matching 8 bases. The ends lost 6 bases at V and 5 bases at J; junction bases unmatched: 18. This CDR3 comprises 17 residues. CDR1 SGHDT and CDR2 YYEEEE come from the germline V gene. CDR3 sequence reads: CASTPGRQGIGRYGYTF. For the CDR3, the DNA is TGTGCCAGCACCCCCGGGAGACAGGGGATCGGGAGGTATGGCTACACCTTC.

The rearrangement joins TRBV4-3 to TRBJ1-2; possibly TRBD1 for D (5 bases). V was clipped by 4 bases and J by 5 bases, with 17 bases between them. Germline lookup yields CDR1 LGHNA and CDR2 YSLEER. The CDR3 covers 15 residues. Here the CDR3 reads CASSPLKQGRYGYTF. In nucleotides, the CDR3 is TGCGCCAGCAGCCCGTTGAAGCAGGGTCGATATGGCTACACCTTC.

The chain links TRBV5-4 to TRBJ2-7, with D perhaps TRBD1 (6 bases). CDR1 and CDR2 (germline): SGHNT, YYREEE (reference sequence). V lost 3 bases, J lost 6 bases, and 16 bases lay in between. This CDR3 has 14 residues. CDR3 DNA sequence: TGTGCCAGCAGCTACTATGGGGGCGGGCTCGAGCAGTACTTC. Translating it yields CASSYYGGGLEQYF.

The CDR3 bases are TGTGCCAGCAGTTACATCGGGTACTACCAAAATTCACCCCTCCACTTT. It translates to CASSYIGYYQNSPLHF. The chain carries TRBV6-5 and TRBJ1-6; D not certain. The germline V gene has CDR1 MNHEY and CDR2 SVGAGI. The CDR3 covers 16 residues. V shed 2 bases and J shed 7 bases, with 15 bases lying between them.

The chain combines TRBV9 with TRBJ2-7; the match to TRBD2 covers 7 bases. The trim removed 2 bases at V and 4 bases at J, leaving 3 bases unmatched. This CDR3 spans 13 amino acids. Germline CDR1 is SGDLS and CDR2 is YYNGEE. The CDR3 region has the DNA TGTGCCAGCAGCGTTGGAGCGGGGTACGAGCAGTACTTC. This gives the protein CASSVGAGYEQYF. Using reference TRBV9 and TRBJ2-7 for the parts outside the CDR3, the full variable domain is DSGVTQTPKHLITATGQRVTLRCSPRSGDLSVYWYQQSLDQGLQFLIQYYNGEERAKGNILERFSAQQFPDLHSELNLSSLELGDSALYFCASSVGAGYEQYFGPGTRLTVT.